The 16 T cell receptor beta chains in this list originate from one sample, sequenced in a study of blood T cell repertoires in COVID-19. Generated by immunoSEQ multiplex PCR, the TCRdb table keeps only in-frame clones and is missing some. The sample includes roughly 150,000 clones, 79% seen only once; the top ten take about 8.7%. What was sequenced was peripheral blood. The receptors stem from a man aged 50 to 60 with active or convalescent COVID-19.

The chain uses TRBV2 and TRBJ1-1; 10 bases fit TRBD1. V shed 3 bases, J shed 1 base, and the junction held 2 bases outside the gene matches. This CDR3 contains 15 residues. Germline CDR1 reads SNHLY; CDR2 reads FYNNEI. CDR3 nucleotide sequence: TGTGCCAGCAGTGAGTGGACAGGGGGGAACACTGAAGCTTTCTTT. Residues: CASSEWTGGNTEAFF.

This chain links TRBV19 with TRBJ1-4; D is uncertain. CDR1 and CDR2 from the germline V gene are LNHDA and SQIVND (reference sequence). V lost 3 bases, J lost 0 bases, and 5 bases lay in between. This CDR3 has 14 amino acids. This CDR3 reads CASSISATNEKLFF. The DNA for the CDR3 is TGTGCCAGTAGTATCAGTGCAACTAATGAAAAACTGTTTTTT. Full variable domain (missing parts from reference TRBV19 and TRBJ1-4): DGGITQSPKYLFRKEGQNVTLSCEQNLNHDAMYWYRQDPGQGLRLIYYSQIVNDFQKGDIAEGYSVSREKKESFPLTVTSAQKNPTAFYLCASSISATNEKLFFGSGTQLSVL.

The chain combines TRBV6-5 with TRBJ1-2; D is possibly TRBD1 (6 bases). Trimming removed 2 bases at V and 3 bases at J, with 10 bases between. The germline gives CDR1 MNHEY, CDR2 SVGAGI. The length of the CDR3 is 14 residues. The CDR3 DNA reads TGTGCCAGCAGTTACCAACAGGGAGACTATGGCTACACCTTC. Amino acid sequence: CASSYQQGDYGYTF.

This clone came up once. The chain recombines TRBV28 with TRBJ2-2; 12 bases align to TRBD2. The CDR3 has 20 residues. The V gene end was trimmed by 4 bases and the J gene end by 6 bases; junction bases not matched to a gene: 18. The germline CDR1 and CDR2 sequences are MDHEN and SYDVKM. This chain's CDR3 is CASSSLGQAKTSGSPGELFF. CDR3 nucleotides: TGTGCCAGCAGTTCCCTGGGACAGGCAAAGACTAGCGGGAGTCCCGGGGAGCTGTTTTTT.

CDR3 residues: CATSVLGDRLYQETQYF. The CDR3, as DNA: TGTGCCACCAGTGTCTTAGGGGACAGGCTGTACCAAGAGACCCAGTACTTC. This sequence joins TRBV24-1 and TRBJ2-5; 8 bases agree with TRBD1. After removal of 5 bases from V and 0 bases from J, the junction contained 10 bases not matched to a gene. The CDR3 is 17 residues long. Germline CDR1 reads KGHDR; CDR2 reads SFDVKD.

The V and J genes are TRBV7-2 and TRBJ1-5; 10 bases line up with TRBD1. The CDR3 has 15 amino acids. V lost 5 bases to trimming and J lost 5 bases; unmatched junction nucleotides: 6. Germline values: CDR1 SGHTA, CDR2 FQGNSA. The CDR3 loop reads CASSGTGAEYQPQHF. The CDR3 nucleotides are TGTGCCAGCAGCGGGACAGGGGCAGAATATCAGCCCCAGCATTTT.

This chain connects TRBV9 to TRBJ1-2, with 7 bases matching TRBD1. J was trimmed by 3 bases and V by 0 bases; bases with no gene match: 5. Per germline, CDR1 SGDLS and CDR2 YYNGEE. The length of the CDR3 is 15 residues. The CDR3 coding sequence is TGTGCCAGCAGCGTAGGAAGGGGGCTGGACTATGGCTACACCTTC. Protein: CASSVGRGLDYGYTF.

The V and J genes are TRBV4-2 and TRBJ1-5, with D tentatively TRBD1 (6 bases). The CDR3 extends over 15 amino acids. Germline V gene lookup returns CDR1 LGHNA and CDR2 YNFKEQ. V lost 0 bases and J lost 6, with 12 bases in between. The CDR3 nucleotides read TGTGCCAGCAGCCAAGAAGGGGGTCTTGGTCAGCCCCAGCATTTT. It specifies CASSQEGGLGQPQHF.

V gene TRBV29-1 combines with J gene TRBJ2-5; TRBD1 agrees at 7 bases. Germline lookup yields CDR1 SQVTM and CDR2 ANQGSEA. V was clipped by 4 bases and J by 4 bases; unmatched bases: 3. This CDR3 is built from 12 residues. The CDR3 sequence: CSVVAGGETQYF. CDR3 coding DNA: TGCAGCGTTGTGGCAGGGGGAGAGACCCAGTACTTC.

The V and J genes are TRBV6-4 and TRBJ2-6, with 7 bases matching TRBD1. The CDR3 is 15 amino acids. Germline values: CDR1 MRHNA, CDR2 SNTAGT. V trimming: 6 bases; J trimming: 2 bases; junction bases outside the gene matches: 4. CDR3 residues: CASSLDRAGANVLTF. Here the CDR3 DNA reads TGTGCCAGCAGCCTCGACAGGGCTGGGGCCAACGTCCTGACTTTC.

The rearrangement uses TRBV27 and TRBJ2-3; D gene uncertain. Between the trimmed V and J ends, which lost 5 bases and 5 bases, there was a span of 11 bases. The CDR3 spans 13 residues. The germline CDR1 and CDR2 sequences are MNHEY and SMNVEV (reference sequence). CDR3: CASSPRRGDTQYF. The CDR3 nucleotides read TGTGCCAGCAGTCCCAGAAGAGGAGATACGCAGTATTTT.

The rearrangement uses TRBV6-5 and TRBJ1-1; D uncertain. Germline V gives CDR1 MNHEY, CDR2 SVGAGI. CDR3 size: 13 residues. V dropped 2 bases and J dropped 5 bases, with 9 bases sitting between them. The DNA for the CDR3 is TGTGCCAGCAGTTACGCCCTAGGTACTGAAGCTTTCTTT. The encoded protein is CASSYALGTEAFF.

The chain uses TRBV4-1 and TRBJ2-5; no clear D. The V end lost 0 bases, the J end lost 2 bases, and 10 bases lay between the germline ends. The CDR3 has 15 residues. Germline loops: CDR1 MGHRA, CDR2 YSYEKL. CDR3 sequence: CASSQDGQEQETQYF. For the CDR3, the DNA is TGCGCCAGCAGCCAAGATGGCCAGGAACAAGAGACCCAGTACTTC.

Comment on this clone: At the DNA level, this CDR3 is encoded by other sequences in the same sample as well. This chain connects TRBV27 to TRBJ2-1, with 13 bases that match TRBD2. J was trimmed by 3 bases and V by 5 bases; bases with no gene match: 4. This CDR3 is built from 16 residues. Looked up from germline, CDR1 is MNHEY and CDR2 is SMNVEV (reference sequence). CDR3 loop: CASSRGTSGIYNEQFF. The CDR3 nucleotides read TGTGCCAGCAGTAGGGGGACTAGCGGGATCTACAATGAGCAGTTCTTC.

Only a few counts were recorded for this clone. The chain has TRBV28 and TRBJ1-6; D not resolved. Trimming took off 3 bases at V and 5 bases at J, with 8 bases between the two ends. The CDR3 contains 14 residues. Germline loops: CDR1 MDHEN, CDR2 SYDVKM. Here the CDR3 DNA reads TGTGCCAGCAGTTTGTGGCAGGATAATTCACCCCTCCACTTT. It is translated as CASSLWQDNSPLHF.

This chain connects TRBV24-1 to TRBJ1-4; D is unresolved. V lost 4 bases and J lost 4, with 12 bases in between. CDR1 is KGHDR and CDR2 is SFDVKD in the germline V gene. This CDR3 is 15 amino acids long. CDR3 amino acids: CATSEAGKNNEKLFF. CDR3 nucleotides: TGTGCCACCAGTGAGGCGGGGAAAAATAATGAAAAACTGTTTTTT.